This T cell receptor (beta chain) originates from a study of T cells in Graves' hyperthyroidism and ophthalmopathy. Study-level findings and limits: In simple terms, a model built on 13 V-J features told ophthalmopathy apart from stable hyperthyroidism.

TCR beta CDR3 regions were amplified from RNA transcripts. The HTBI primer set drove a first-round RT-PCR of the TCR CDR3. One entry per CDR3 protein results from TCRdb running MiXCR on the multiplex PCR reads. The data contain about 600,000 distinct CDR3 sequences, around 14% of them singletons. Inclusion characteristics of ophthalmopathy patients comprised a Clinical Activity Score of at least 3, a NOSPECS grade of at least 4, and duration under 3 months. This clonotype was observed at least ten times. Its antigen is unknown. The germline V and J ends were trimmed by 2 bases and 3 bases, with 8 bases remaining between them. The CDR3 contains 13 residues. The germline V gene encodes CDR1 SGDLS and CDR2 YYNGEE.

The V gene is TRBV9, the J gene TRBJ2-5, with D unresolved. The receptor was derived from a young woman with Graves' ophthalmopathy. Sequenced material: blood. CDR3: CASSVGPKETQYF. CDR3 bases: TGTGCCAGCAGCGTCGGCCCGAAAGAGACCCAGTACTTC.